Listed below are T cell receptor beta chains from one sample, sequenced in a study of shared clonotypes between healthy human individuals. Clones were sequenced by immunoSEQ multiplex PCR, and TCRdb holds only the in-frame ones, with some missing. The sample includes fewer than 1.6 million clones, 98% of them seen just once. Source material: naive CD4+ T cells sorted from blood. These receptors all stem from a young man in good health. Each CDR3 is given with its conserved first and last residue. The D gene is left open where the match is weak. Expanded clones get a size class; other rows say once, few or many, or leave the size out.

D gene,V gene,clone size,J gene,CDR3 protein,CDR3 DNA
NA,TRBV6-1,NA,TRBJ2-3,CATGTTPSTDTQYF,TGTGCCACAGGGACCACACCGTCCACAGATACGCAGTATTTT
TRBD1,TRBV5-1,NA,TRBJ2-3,CASSSGQGSTDTQYF,TGCGCCAGCAGCTCCGGACAGGGCTCTACAGATACGCAGTATTTT
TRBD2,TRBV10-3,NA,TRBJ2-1,CAISESPTSGSSNEQFF,TGTGCCATCAGTGAATCCCCGACTAGCGGGAGCTCTAATGAGCAGTTCTTC
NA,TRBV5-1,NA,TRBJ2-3,CASSLNTRTDTQYF,TGCGCCAGCAGTCTGAATACTCGCACAGATACGCAGTATTTT
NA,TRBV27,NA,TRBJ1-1,CASSLKGTGSGVWNTEAFF,TGTGCCAGCAGTTTAAAGGGTACGGGGTCAGGGGTGTGGAACACTGAAGCTTTCTTT
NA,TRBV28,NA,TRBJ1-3,CASSLYPGAFGNTIYF,TGTGCCAGCAGTTTATACCCGGGGGCATTTGGAAACACCATATATTTT
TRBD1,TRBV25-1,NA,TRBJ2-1,CASSPPGTGIYNEQFF,TGTGCCAGCAGTCCACCCGGGACAGGGATTTACAATGAGCAGTTCTTC
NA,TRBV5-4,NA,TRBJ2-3,CASSLGGLADTQYF,TGTGCCAGCAGCTTAGGGGGATTAGCAGATACGCAGTATTTT
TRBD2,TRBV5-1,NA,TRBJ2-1,CASSRSISSGNNEQFF,TGCGCCAGCAGTCGCTCAATCTCTAGCGGGAACAATGAGCAGTTCTTC
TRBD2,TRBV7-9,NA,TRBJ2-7,CASSISGNSYEQYF,TGTGCCAGCAGCATCAGCGGGAACTCCTACGAGCAGTACTTC
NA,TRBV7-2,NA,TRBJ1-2,CASSPTGKANYGYTF,TGTGCCAGCAGCCCTACAGGAAAAGCTAACTATGGCTACACCTTC
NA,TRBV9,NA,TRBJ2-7,CASSVSGDAYEQYF,TGTGCCAGCAGCGTATCGGGGGACGCCTACGAGCAGTACTTC
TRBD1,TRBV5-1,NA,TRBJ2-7,CASRRNPGQGSYEQYF,TGCGCCAGCAGGCGGAATCCGGGACAGGGCTCCTACGAGCAGTACTTC
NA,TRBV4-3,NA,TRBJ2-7,CASSQDYSSYEQYF,TGCGCCAGCAGCCAAGATTACTCCTCCTACGAGCAGTACTTC
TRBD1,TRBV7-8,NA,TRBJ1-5,CASSSEETGLNQPQHF,TGTGCCAGCAGCTCTGAGGAGACAGGGTTAAATCAGCCCCAGCATTTT
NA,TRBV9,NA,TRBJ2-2,CASSYRDGRNTGELFF,TGTGCCAGCAGCTACCGGGACGGTAGGAACACCGGGGAGCTGTTTTTT
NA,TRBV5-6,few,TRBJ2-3,CASSPTISADTQYF,TGTGCCAGCAGCCCCACAATTTCGGCAGATACGCAGTATTTT
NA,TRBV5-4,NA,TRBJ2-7,CASSTGGLAGEQYF,TGTGCCAGCAGCACCGGCGGCCTAGCCGGCGAGCAGTACTTC
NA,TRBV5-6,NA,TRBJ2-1,CASSLRVRDSLVSGNEQFF,TGTGCCAGCAGCTTGCGGGTAAGGGATAGTTTAGTCTCGGGGAATGAGCAGTTCTTC
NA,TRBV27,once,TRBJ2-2,CASSLGRSNTGELFF,TGTGCCAGCAGTTTGGGGCGATCAAACACCGGGGAGCTGTTTTTT
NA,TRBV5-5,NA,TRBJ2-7,CASSLAQSSYEQYF,TGTGCCAGCAGCTTGGCCCAAAGCTCCTACGAGCAGTACTTC
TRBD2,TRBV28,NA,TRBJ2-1,CASRWTSGRVSNEQFF,TGTGCCAGCAGGTGGACTAGCGGGAGGGTGAGCAATGAGCAGTTCTTC
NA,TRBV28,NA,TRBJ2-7,CASSQGPIYEQYF,TGTGCCAGCAGCCAGGGACCTATCTACGAGCAGTACTTC
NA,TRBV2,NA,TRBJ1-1,CASRNSVDTEAFF,TGTGCCAGCAGAAACTCTGTGGACACTGAAGCTTTCTTT
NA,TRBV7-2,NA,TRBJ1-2,CASSLRGAGLGYGYTF,TGTGCCAGCAGCTTACGAGGGGCGGGACTTGGGTATGGCTACACCTTC
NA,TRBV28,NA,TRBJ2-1,CASTNNRRRNEQFF,TGTGCCAGCACCAATAACCGGCGAAGGAATGAGCAGTTCTTC
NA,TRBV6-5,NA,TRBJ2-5,CASWFKVETQYF,TGTGCCAGCTGGTTTAAGGTGGAGACCCAGTACTTC
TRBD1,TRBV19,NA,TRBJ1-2,CASSIPGQGFRNGYTF,TGTGCCAGTAGTATACCGGGACAGGGGTTTCGGAATGGCTACACCTTC
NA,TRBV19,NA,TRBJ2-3,CASSIEGRFTDTQYF,TGTGCCAGTAGTATAGAGGGCAGGTTTACAGATACGCAGTATTTT
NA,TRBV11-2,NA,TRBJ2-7,CASSFRTASTGEQYF,TGTGCCAGCAGCTTCCGGACAGCTTCGACGGGCGAGCAGTACTTC
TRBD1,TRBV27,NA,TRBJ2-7,CASKPTGVYEQYF,TGTGCCAGCAAGCCCACAGGGGTTTACGAGCAGTACTTC
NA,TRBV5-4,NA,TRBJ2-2,CASSLARGANTGELFF,TGTGCCAGCAGCTTGGCCAGGGGTGCGAACACCGGGGAGCTGTTTTTT
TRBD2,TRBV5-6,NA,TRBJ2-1,CASSRRTSGRQYNEQFF,TGTGCCAGCAGCCGCCGGACTAGCGGGAGACAATACAATGAGCAGTTCTTC
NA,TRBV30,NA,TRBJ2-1,CAWRGHIRQGNEQFF,TGTGCCTGGAGGGGGCACATACGCCAGGGCAATGAGCAGTTCTTC
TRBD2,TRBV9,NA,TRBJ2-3,CASSAARTSGSHTLNF,TGTGCCAGCAGCGCAGCAAGGACTAGCGGGAGCCATACGCTCAATTTT
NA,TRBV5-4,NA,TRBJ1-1,CASSLGSPMNTEAFF,TGTGCCAGCAGCTTGGGCAGTCCGATGAACACTGAAGCTTTCTTT
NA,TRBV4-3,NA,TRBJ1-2,CASSQETHYGYTF,TGCGCCAGCAGCCAAGAAACCCACTATGGCTACACCTTC
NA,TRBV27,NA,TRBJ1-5,CASSWGGNQPQHF,TGTGCCAGCAGTTGGGGGGGCAATCAGCCCCAGCATTTT
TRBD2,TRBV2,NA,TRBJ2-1,CASSLAGYEQFF,TGTGCCAGCTCCCTAGCGGGATATGAGCAGTTCTTC
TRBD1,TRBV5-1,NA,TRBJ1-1,CASSFGARTGDNTEAFF,TGCGCCAGCAGCTTCGGCGCCCGGACAGGAGATAACACTGAAGCTTTCTTT
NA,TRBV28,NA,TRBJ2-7,CASSLGDTTYEQYF,TGTGCCAGCAGTTTGGGGGACACGACCTACGAGCAGTACTTC
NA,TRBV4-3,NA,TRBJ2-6,CASSQDRAVGANVLTF,TGCGCCAGCAGCCAAGATAGGGCGGTAGGGGCCAACGTCCTGACTTTC
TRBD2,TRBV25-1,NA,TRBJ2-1,CASSAPAGASEQFF,TGTGCCAGCAGTGCCCCAGCGGGGGCGTCTGAGCAGTTCTTC
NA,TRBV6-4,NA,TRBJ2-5,CASRTEETQYF,TGTGCCAGCAGGACCGAAGAGACCCAGTACTTC
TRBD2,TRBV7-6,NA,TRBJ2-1,CASSLPKASGRRDNEQFF,TGTGCCAGCAGCTTACCTAAGGCTAGCGGGAGGAGAGACAATGAGCAGTTCTTC
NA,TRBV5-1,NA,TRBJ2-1,CASSLMHATNEQFF,TGCGCCAGCAGCTTGATGCACGCGACCAATGAGCAGTTCTTC
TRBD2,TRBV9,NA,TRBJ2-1,CASSVVASGSYNEQFF,TGTGCCAGCAGCGTAGTAGCTAGCGGGAGTTACAATGAGCAGTTCTTC
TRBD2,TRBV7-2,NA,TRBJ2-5,CASSLTSGRQETQYF,TGTGCCAGCAGCTTAACTAGCGGGAGGCAAGAGACCCAGTACTTC
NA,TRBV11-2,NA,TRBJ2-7,CASSLGYRAYEQYF,TGTGCCAGCAGCTTAGGGTACCGAGCCTACGAGCAGTACTTC
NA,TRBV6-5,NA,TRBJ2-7,CASTEWDGSYEQYF,TGTGCCAGCACCGAGTGGGACGGATCCTACGAGCAGTACTTC
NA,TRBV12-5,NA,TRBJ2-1,CASGRMYNEQFF,TGTGCTAGTGGACGAATGTACAATGAGCAGTTCTTC
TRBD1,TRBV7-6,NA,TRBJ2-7,CASSSRFRQGGDEQYF,TGTGCCAGCAGCTCAAGATTCCGACAGGGGGGCGACGAGCAGTACTTC
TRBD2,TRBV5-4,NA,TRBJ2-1,CASSSGTSGRASYNEQFF,TGTGCCAGCAGCTCCGGGACTAGCGGGAGGGCCTCCTACAATGAGCAGTTCTTC